The rows below give T cell receptor beta chains drawn from one sample of a study of molecular identifiers for immune sequencing clone quantification. TCRdb called the PCR reads again in MiXCR, with one record for every CDR3 protein. Among 15,000 to 20,000 distinct CDR3 sequences, about a fifth were seen once, and the ten largest hold over 5%. Sequenced input: naive CD8+ T cells from blood, with Jurkat cell RNA spiked in. The receptor set was obtained from a human donor in good health. Some libraries in this study had Jurkat cell RNA spiked in. Both conserved end residues are part of each CDR3. The order of the fields is D gene, V gene, J gene, clone size, CDR3 protein, CDR3 DNA. The D gene is left open where the match is weak. Expanded clones are given a class, and other clones once, few, many or no size at all.

d_gene: TRBD2
v_gene: TRBV28
j_gene: TRBJ2-5
abundance: .
CDR3aa: CASSPPTSGRDNWYQGTQYF
CDR3nt: TGTGCCAGCAGTCCCCCGACTAGCGGGAGGGATAACTGGTACCAAGGGACCCAGTACTTC

d_gene: .
v_gene: TRBV9
j_gene: TRBJ2-2
abundance: medium-sized
CDR3aa: CASSVFDTGELFF
CDR3nt: TGTGCCAGCAGCGTATTTGACACCGGGGAGCTGTTTTTT

d_gene: .
v_gene: TRBV20-1
j_gene: TRBJ2-7
abundance: .
CDR3aa: CSARDQGYEQYF
CDR3nt: TGCAGTGCTAGGGATCAGGGTTACGAGCAGTACTTC

d_gene: TRBD1
v_gene: TRBV11-2
j_gene: TRBJ2-4
abundance: many
CDR3aa: CASSLVLGQGASSPNRAKNIQYF
CDR3nt: TGTGCCAGCAGCTTAGTTTTGGGACAGGGGGCAAGTAGCCCCAATAGAGCCAAAAACATTCAGTACTTC

d_gene: TRBD2
v_gene: TRBV4-1
j_gene: TRBJ2-2
abundance: .
CDR3aa: CASSQGIWSGSDTGELFF
CDR3nt: TGCGCCAGCAGCCAGGGAATCTGGAGCGGGAGTGATACCGGGGAGCTGTTTTTT

d_gene: .
v_gene: TRBV28
j_gene: TRBJ2-7
abundance: few
CDR3aa: CASSFLRSYEQYF
CDR3nt: TGTGCCAGCAGTTTTTTGCGCAGCTACGAGCAGTACTTC

d_gene: TRBD1
v_gene: TRBV7-9
j_gene: TRBJ2-4
abundance: many
CDR3aa: CASSSIEQGALAKNIQYF
CDR3nt: TGTGCCAGCAGCTCAATAGAGCAGGGGGCCTTAGCCAAAAACATTCAGTACTTC

d_gene: TRBD2
v_gene: TRBV28
j_gene: TRBJ2-5
abundance: few
CDR3aa: CASSYNPGLAEETQYF
CDR3nt: TGTGCCAGCAGCTACAATCCGGGACTAGCGGAAGAGACCCAGTACTTC

d_gene: .
v_gene: TRBV19
j_gene: TRBJ2-4
abundance: .
CDR3aa: CASSFGQLNIQYF
CDR3nt: TGTGCCAGTAGTTTCGGACAGTTAAACATTCAGTACTTC

d_gene: TRBD1
v_gene: TRBV5-6
j_gene: TRBJ2-5
abundance: medium-sized
CDR3aa: CASEQGLETQYF
CDR3nt: TGTGCCTCGGAACAGGGGCTGGAGACCCAGTACTTC

d_gene: .
v_gene: TRBV20-1
j_gene: TRBJ2-4
abundance: .
CDR3aa: CSALAGIAKNIQYF
CDR3nt: TGCAGTGCTCTCGCGGGAATAGCCAAAAACATTCAGTACTTC

d_gene: TRBD1
v_gene: TRBV4-3
j_gene: TRBJ1-1
abundance: medium-sized
CDR3aa: CASSRGTGNTEAFF
CDR3nt: TGCGCCAGCAGCCGCGGGACAGGGAACACTGAAGCTTTCTTT

d_gene: .
v_gene: TRBV6-2/TRBV6-3
j_gene: TRBJ2-5
abundance: many
CDR3aa: CASSYSNPQETQYF
CDR3nt: TGTGCCAGCAGTTACTCGAACCCCCAGGAGACCCAGTACTTC

d_gene: TRBD1
v_gene: TRBV20-1
j_gene: TRBJ2-3
abundance: few
CDR3aa: CSARYRGRPDTQYF
CDR3nt: TGCAGTGCTAGATACAGGGGGCGGCCAGATACGCAGTATTTT

d_gene: .
v_gene: TRBV5-6
j_gene: TRBJ2-7
abundance: .
CDR3aa: CASSLGSQNYEQYF
CDR3nt: TGTGCCAGCAGCTTGGGCAGTCAAAACTACGAGCAGTACTTC

d_gene: TRBD1
v_gene: TRBV4-2
j_gene: TRBJ2-7
abundance: medium-sized
CDR3aa: CASSPGQGLAYEQYF
CDR3nt: TGTGCCAGCAGCCCGGGACAGGGATTGGCCTACGAGCAGTACTTC

d_gene: TRBD1
v_gene: TRBV12-3/TRBV12-4
j_gene: TRBJ2-5
abundance: medium-sized
CDR3aa: CASSFGTGSGETQYF
CDR3nt: TGTGCCAGCAGTTTCGGGACAGGGTCGGGCGAGACCCAGTACTTC

d_gene: .
v_gene: TRBV27
j_gene: TRBJ2-5
abundance: few
CDR3aa: CASSPELFYGGRETQYF
CDR3nt: TGTGCCAGCAGTCCCGAGTTGTTTTACGGGGGAAGAGAGACCCAGTACTTC

d_gene: .
v_gene: TRBV4-3
j_gene: TRBJ1-1
abundance: many
CDR3aa: CASSQERHPRDEAFF
CDR3nt: TGCGCCAGCAGCCAAGAAAGGCACCCGAGGGACGAAGCTTTCTTT

d_gene: .
v_gene: TRBV6-4
j_gene: TRBJ2-3
abundance: .
CDR3aa: CASSDRGPDTQYF
CDR3nt: TGTGCCAGCAGTGATAGGGGCCCAGATACGCAGTATTTT

d_gene: TRBD1
v_gene: TRBV7-2
j_gene: TRBJ1-4
abundance: medium-sized
CDR3aa: CASSLGTGEEKLFF
CDR3nt: TGTGCCAGCAGCCTTGGGACAGGGGAGGAAAAACTGTTTTTT

d_gene: .
v_gene: TRBV28
j_gene: TRBJ1-1
abundance: many
CDR3aa: CASSLSALSEAFF
CDR3nt: TGTGCCAGCAGTTTATCGGCCCTTTCTGAAGCTTTCTTT

d_gene: TRBD2
v_gene: TRBV3-1
j_gene: TRBJ2-5
abundance: many
CDR3aa: CASSQAEPGGETQYF
CDR3nt: TGTGCCAGCAGCCAAGCTGAGCCCGGGGGGGAGACCCAGTACTTC

d_gene: .
v_gene: TRBV28
j_gene: TRBJ2-7
abundance: .
CDR3aa: CASSLQFYEQYF
CDR3nt: TGTGCCAGCAGTCTCCAGTTCTACGAGCAGTACTTC

d_gene: TRBD2
v_gene: TRBV15
j_gene: TRBJ2-7
abundance: few
CDR3aa: CATSRGPGLAPSGSYEQYF
CDR3nt: TGTGCCACCAGCAGAGGGCCGGGACTAGCGCCTTCGGGGTCCTACGAGCAGTACTTC

d_gene: .
v_gene: TRBV7-2
j_gene: TRBJ2-1
abundance: .
CDR3aa: CASSQGGEQFF
CDR3nt: TGTGCCAGCAGTCAGGGCGGTGAGCAGTTCTTC

d_gene: .
v_gene: TRBV11-2
j_gene: TRBJ2-5
abundance: few
CDR3aa: CASSLGTGSQETQYF
CDR3nt: TGTGCCAGCAGCTTAGGTACAGGGAGCCAAGAGACCCAGTACTTC

d_gene: TRBD2
v_gene: TRBV11-2
j_gene: TRBJ2-7
abundance: few
CDR3aa: CASSLAAGVSEQYF
CDR3nt: TGTGCCAGCAGCTTAGCAGCGGGAGTTTCCGAGCAGTACTTC

d_gene: .
v_gene: TRBV5-1
j_gene: TRBJ1-1
abundance: medium-sized
CDR3aa: CASGGDNLEAFF
CDR3nt: TGCGCCAGCGGCGGGGACAACCTTGAAGCTTTCTTT

d_gene: TRBD1
v_gene: TRBV9
j_gene: TRBJ1-4
abundance: many
CDR3aa: CASSGAGTGDPDEKLFF
CDR3nt: TGTGCCAGCAGCGGTGCCGGGACAGGCGACCCGGATGAAAAACTGTTTTTT

d_gene: .
v_gene: TRBV7-9
j_gene: TRBJ2-1
abundance: many
CDR3aa: CAGSAGEQFF
CDR3nt: TGTGCCGGATCAGCAGGGGAGCAGTTCTTC

d_gene: .
v_gene: TRBV6-6
j_gene: TRBJ2-3
abundance: few
CDR3aa: CASNLYADTQYF
CDR3nt: TGTGCCAGCAACCTTTACGCAGATACGCAGTATTTT

d_gene: TRBD1
v_gene: TRBV6-5
j_gene: TRBJ2-5
abundance: medium-sized
CDR3aa: CATRGTGWQETQYF
CDR3nt: TGTGCCACCCGAGGGACAGGTTGGCAAGAGACCCAGTACTTC

d_gene: .
v_gene: TRBV28
j_gene: TRBJ2-3
abundance: .
CDR3aa: CASSLRDSFTDTQYF
CDR3nt: TGTGCCAGCAGTTTGAGGGACTCTTTCACAGATACGCAGTATTTT

d_gene: .
v_gene: TRBV7-3
j_gene: TRBJ2-2
abundance: medium-sized
CDR3aa: CASSHGHPGELFF
CDR3nt: TGTGCCAGCAGTCATGGACATCCCGGGGAGCTGTTTTTT

d_gene: .
v_gene: TRBV27
j_gene: TRBJ2-1
abundance: many
CDR3aa: CASTTWERVNEQFF
CDR3nt: TGTGCCAGCACTACTTGGGAGCGGGTCAATGAGCAGTTCTTC

d_gene: .
v_gene: TRBV4-3
j_gene: TRBJ1-2
abundance: few
CDR3aa: CASSQEGEHGYTF
CDR3nt: TGCGCCAGCAGCCAAGAGGGGGAGCATGGCTACACCTTC

d_gene: TRBD1
v_gene: TRBV19
j_gene: TRBJ1-5
abundance: few
CDR3aa: CAGGQGGNQPQHF
CDR3nt: TGTGCCGGCGGACAGGGAGGCAATCAGCCCCAGCATTTT

d_gene: .
v_gene: TRBV6-5
j_gene: TRBJ2-7
abundance: many
CDR3aa: CASSSWGVHEQYF
CDR3nt: TGTGCCAGCAGTTCTTGGGGAGTCCACGAGCAGTACTTC

d_gene: TRBD1
v_gene: TRBV28
j_gene: TRBJ2-7
abundance: many
CDR3aa: CASSLPGTGYSYEQYF
CDR3nt: TGTGCCAGCAGTTTGCCCGGGACAGGGTACTCCTACGAGCAGTACTTC

d_gene: .
v_gene: TRBV24-1
j_gene: TRBJ2-3
abundance: medium-sized
CDR3aa: CATRALGTDTQYF
CDR3nt: TGTGCCACCCGAGCCCTCGGCACAGATACGCAGTATTTT

d_gene: .
v_gene: TRBV20-1
j_gene: TRBJ2-7
abundance: medium-sized
CDR3aa: CSADSPPSYEQYF
CDR3nt: TGCAGTGCCGATTCCCCTCCGTCCTACGAGCAGTACTTC

d_gene: TRBD1
v_gene: TRBV2
j_gene: TRBJ2-2
abundance: many
CDR3aa: CASNGQGVTGELFF
CDR3nt: TGTGCCAGCAACGGACAGGGGGTCACCGGGGAGCTGTTTTTT

d_gene: TRBD1
v_gene: TRBV9
j_gene: TRBJ1-1
abundance: medium-sized
CDR3aa: CASSVSGQVMNTEAFF
CDR3nt: TGTGCCAGCAGCGTATCGGGACAGGTCATGAACACTGAAGCTTTCTTT

d_gene: .
v_gene: TRBV28
j_gene: TRBJ2-2
abundance: few
CDR3aa: CASRESGSNTGELFF
CDR3nt: TGTGCCAGCAGGGAGTCGGGCAGCAACACCGGGGAGCTGTTTTTT

d_gene: TRBD1
v_gene: TRBV7-6
j_gene: TRBJ1-3
abundance: many
CDR3aa: CASSLGQGAGNTIYF
CDR3nt: TGTGCCAGCAGCTTAGGACAGGGGGCTGGAAACACCATATATTTT

d_gene: .
v_gene: TRBV24-1
j_gene: TRBJ2-1
abundance: many
CDR3aa: CATSDLRGDEQFF
CDR3nt: TGTGCCACCAGTGATTTGAGGGGGGATGAGCAGTTCTTC

d_gene: .
v_gene: TRBV6-6
j_gene: TRBJ2-3
abundance: .
CDR3aa: CASNPGDTDTQYF
CDR3nt: TGTGCCAGCAACCCCGGGGACACAGATACGCAGTATTTT

d_gene: .
v_gene: TRBV28
j_gene: TRBJ2-3
abundance: .
CDR3aa: CASSVIADTQYF
CDR3nt: TGTGCCAGCAGTGTAATCGCAGATACGCAGTATTTT

d_gene: TRBD1
v_gene: TRBV7-9
j_gene: TRBJ2-1
abundance: medium-sized
CDR3aa: CASSKDRGDNEQFF
CDR3nt: TGTGCCAGCAGTAAGGACAGGGGAGACAATGAGCAGTTCTTC